The TCR beta chain described here comes from a study of OX40 agonist ivuxolimab in advanced cancers. About the study: Ivuxolimab is a fully human IgG2 antibody that activates OX40 (CD134).

Data came from immunoSEQ multiplex PCR; TCRdb stores just in-frame clones and leaves some out. The sample records under 20,000 clones, roughly two thirds being singletons. Trimming cost V 6 bases and J 0 bases, with 9 bases left between them. The germline V gene encodes CDR1 MNHEY and CDR2 SVGAGI. There are 15 residues in the CDR3. Concerning this clone itself: Antigen unknown.

General study results and limits: Low normalized T-cell clonal expansion also characterized some of the nonresponders. CD4+ and CD8+ blood T cells expanded clonally by week 6 at 0.1 to 3.0 mg/kg. What antigens the expanded peripheral T cells recognized was never established.

The chain has TRBV6-5 and TRBJ2-6, with D possibly matching TRBD1 (6 bases). This receptor was obtained from an adult with an advanced solid tumor such as melanoma, head and neck, liver or kidney cancer. This specimen was CD4+ or CD8+ T cells sorted from blood, taken in a trial of the OX40 agonist ivuxolimab. The CDR3 reads CASRTGFSGANVLTF. The CDR3 DNA reads as TGTGCCAGCAGGACAGGCTTCTCTGGGGCCAACGTCCTGACTTTC.